This T cell receptor (beta chain) stems from a study of OX40 agonist ivuxolimab in advanced cancers. Across the study: At 0.01 to 10 mg/kg, ivuxolimab was administered intravenously to patients every 2 weeks. Hepatocellular carcinoma, melanoma, renal cell or head and neck cancer was diagnosed in the dose-escalation patients.

Study outcomes and limitations: Partial responders dosed at 0.1-3.0 mg/kg displayed clonal expansion ranking among the lowest.

As for this clone: Its cognate antigen is unknown.

CDR1 is KGHSH and CDR2 is LQKENI in the germline V gene. The CDR3 consists of 13 residues. V was shortened by 0 bases and J by 5 bases, with 7 bases between the two germline ends. Assay: immunoSEQ multiplex PCR; the TCRdb copy retains only in-frame clones and omits some. The data hold about 31,000 clones, with more than 70% observed a single time. The chain recombines TRBV18 with TRBJ2-5; no reliable D call. This TCR derives from an adult with an advanced solid tumor such as melanoma, head and neck, liver or kidney cancer. The material was CD4+ or CD8+ T cells sorted from blood, obtained in a trial of the OX40 agonist ivuxolimab. CDR3 amino acids: CASSPPVSETQYF. The CDR3 nucleotides read TGTGCCAGCTCACCACCTGTTAGTGAGACCCAGTACTTC.